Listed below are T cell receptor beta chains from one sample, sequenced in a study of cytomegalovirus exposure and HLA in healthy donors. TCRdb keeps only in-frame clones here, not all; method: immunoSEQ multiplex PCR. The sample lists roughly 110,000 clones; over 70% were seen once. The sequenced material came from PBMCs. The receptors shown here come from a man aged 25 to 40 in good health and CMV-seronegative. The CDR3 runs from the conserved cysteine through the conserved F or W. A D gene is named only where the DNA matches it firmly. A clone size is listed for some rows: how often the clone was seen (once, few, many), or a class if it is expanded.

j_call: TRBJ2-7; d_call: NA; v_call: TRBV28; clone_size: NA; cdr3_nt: TGTGCCAGCACCCTACGAGGGTGGGCCTACGAGCAGTACTTC; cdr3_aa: CASTLRGWAYEQYF
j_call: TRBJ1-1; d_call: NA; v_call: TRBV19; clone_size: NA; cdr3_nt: TGTGCCAGTAGTACACCCGGTGCGGATGAAGCTTTCTTT; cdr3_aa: CASSTPGADEAFF
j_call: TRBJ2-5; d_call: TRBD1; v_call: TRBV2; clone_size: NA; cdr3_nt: TGTGCCAGCAGGGACAGGGGGCTGGAGACCCAGTACTTC; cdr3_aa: CASRDRGLETQYF
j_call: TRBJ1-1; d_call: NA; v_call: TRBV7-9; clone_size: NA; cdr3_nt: TGTGCCAGCAGCAGTCAGACACGTGTTACTGAAGCTTTCTTT; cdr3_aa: CASSSQTRVTEAFF
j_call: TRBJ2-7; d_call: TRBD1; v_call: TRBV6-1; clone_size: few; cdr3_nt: TGTGCCAGCAGTGAAGTAGGGGACAGCTCCTACGAGCAGTACTTC; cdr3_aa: CASSEVGDSSYEQYF
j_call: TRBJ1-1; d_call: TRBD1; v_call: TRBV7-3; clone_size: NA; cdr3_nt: TGTGCCAGCAGCTCAATCGGACAGGGAGAGGCTTTCTTT; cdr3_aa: CASSSIGQGEAFF
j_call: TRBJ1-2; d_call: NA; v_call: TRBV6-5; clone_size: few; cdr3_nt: TGTGCCGTCCTAGGGGGGGAAAACTATGGCTACACCTTC; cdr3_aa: CAVLGGENYGYTF
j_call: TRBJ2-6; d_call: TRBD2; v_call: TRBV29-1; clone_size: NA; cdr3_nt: TGCAGCGTGGGGGGGGATGCTGGGGCCAACGTCCTGACTTTC; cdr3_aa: CSVGGDAGANVLTF
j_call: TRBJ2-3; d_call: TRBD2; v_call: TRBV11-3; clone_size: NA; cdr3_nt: TGTGCCAGCAGCTTAGTTCCAGGGAGGGCAGATACGCAGTATTTT; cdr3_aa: CASSLVPGRADTQYF
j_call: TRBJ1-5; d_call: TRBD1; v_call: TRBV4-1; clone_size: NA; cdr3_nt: TGCGCCAGCAGCCAAGGGGACAGGGGGAATCAGCCCCAGCATTTT; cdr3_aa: CASSQGDRGNQPQHF
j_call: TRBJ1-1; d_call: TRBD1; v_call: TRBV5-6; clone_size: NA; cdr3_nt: TGTGCCAGCAGCTACCCGGGACAGGACCCTGAAGCTTTCTTT; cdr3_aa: CASSYPGQDPEAFF
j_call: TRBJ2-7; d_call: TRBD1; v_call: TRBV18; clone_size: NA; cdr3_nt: TGTGCCAGCTCACCGCAGGGACAGGGGGTATTCTACGAGCAGTACTTC; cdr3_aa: CASSPQGQGVFYEQYF
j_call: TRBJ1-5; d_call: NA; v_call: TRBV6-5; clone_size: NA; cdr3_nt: TGTGCCAGCAGTTACGGGCCCGGGGGGAATCAGCCCCAGCATTTT; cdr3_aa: CASSYGPGGNQPQHF
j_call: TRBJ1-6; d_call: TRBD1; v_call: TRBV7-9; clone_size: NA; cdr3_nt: TGTGCCAGCAGCACACCCGGGACAGGGGGCAAAGGACCCCTCCACTTT; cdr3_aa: CASSTPGTGGKGPLHF
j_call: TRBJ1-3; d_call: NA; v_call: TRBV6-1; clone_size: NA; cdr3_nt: TGTGCCAGCTACCGACAGAATGGAAACACCATATATTTT; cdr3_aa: CASYRQNGNTIYF
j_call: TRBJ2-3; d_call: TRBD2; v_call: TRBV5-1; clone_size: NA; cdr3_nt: TGCGCCAGCAGCTCATCCTCGCAAGCGGGAGGGCCAAATACGCAGTATTTT; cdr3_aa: CASSSSSQAGGPNTQYF
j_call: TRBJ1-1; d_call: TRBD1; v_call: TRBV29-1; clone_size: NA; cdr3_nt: TGCAGCGTTGAGGGACAGACGAACACTGAAGCTTTCTTT; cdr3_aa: CSVEGQTNTEAFF
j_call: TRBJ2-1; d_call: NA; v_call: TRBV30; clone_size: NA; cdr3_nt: TGTGCCTGGTTCGACAACAATGAGCAGTTCTTC; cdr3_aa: CAWFDNNEQFF
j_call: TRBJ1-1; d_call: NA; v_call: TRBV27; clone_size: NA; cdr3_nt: TGTGCCAGCAGTTTATCGGTAGAGATGAACACTGAAGCTTTCTTT; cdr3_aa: CASSLSVEMNTEAFF
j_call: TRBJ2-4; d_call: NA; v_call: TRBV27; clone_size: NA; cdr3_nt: TGTGCCAGCAGTCCTACGGTATTCGAAAACATTCAGTACTTC; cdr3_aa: CASSPTVFENIQYF
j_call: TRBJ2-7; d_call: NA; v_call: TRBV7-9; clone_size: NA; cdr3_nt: TGTGCCAGCAGCGCAAGTGATAGGGGATCCTACGAGCAGTACTTC; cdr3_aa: CASSASDRGSYEQYF
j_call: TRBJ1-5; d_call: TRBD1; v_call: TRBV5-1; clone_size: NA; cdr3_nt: TGCGCCAGCAGGACCGGGACAGGCAGCAATCAGCCCCAGCATTTT; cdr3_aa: CASRTGTGSNQPQHF
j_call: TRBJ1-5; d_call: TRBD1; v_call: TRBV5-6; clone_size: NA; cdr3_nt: TGTGCCAGCAGCTTCGCAGGGGGACGACAGCCCCAGCATTTT; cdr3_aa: CASSFAGGRQPQHF
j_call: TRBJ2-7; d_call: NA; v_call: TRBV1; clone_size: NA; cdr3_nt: TGCACCAGCATCTCGCGGGGACCGTCCTACGAGCAGTACTTC; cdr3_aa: CTSISRGPSYEQYF
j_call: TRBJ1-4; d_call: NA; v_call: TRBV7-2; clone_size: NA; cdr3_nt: TGTGCCAGCAGCCGAGGCTCAGGACAGTTCCATGAAAAACTGTTTTTT; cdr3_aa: CASSRGSGQFHEKLFF
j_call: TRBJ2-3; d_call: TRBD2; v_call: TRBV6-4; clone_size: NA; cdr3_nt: TGTGCCAGCAGTGTTGGGACTAGCCTCATGGGTACAGATACGCAGTATTTT; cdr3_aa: CASSVGTSLMGTDTQYF
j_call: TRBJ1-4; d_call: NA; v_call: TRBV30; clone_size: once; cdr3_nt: TGTGCCTGGGGAAGCATGGGACTTCCAAATGAAAAACTGTTTTTT; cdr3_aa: CAWGSMGLPNEKLFF
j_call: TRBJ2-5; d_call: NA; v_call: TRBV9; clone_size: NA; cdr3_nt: TGTGCCAGCAGCGTAGGGCAGGGCTGGGAGACCCAGTACTTC; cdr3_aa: CASSVGQGWETQYF
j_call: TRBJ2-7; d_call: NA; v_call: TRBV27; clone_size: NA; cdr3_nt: TGTGCCAGCAGTTCCGACAGTTGGGATTACGAGCAGTACTTC; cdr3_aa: CASSSDSWDYEQYF